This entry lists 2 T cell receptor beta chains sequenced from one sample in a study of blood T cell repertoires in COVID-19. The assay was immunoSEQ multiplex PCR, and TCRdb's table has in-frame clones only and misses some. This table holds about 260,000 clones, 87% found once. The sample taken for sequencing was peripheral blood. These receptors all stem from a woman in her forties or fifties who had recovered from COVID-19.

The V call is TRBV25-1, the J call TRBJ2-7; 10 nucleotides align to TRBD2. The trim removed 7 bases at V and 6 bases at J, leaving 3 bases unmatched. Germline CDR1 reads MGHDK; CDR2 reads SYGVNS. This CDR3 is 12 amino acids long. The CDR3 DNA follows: TGTGCCAGCACTAGCGGGAGTGTCGAGCAGTACTTC. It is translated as CASTSGSVEQYF.

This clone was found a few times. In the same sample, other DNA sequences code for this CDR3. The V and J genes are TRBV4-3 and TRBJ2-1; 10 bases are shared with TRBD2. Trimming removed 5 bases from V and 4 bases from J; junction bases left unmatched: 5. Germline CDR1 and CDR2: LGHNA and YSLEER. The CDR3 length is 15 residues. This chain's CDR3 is CASSYGLAVYNEQFF. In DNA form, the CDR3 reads TGCGCCAGCAGCTACGGACTAGCGGTGTACAATGAGCAGTTCTTC.